The source of this TCR beta chain is a study of cytomegalovirus exposure and HLA in healthy donors (dated by TCRdb to 2017 to 2019). About the full investigation: An earlier analysis of some 600 of the donors reported about 260 Gb of sequence data and approximately 120 million unique TCR beta sequences obtained from around 170 million T cells. Roughly 300 gigabases of sequencing data and approximately 85 million unique TCR sequences were included in an early release covering 550 to 800 HLA-typed donors. Of the roughly 400 genotyped donors, around 81% fell in the genetic ancestry cluster associated with self-reported Caucasian donors. The aim of the study was to test whether cataloging public T cell receptors could identify signatures of past pathogen exposure. The T cell repertoires of around 730 subjects were profiled by immunosequencing and related to cytomegalovirus serostatus. A separate validation cohort of roughly 130 different subjects was used in addition to the approximately 640-subject first cohort. To predict cytomegalovirus infection status, the study brought together high-throughput TCR immunosequencing, statistical association of individual TCRs with disease status, and machine learning. In a later analysis, previously published TCR beta repertoires from roughly 710 donors were re-analyzed and high-resolution HLA genotyping was added so that TCR occurrence patterns could be studied. Rather than drawing on any new phenotypic data, the later analysis identified candidate immune exposures from TCR beta sequences and the way those sequences occurred across donors. An earlier analysis of several hundred of the donors applied high-throughput TCR beta sequencing to assess whether each TCR beta V gene segment acted as functional or pseudogenic. Donor age, sex, ethnicity and CMV serostatus were compiled together with the repertoire data. Genome-wide SNP genotypes for about 65% of the roughly 670 donors were used in a later genetic analysis, which treated that subset as a discovery cohort. All discovery cohort repertoires had been generated using a single sequencing platform. HLA typing covered class I and class II loci at four-digit resolution. Typing coverage differed by locus: A, B, C, DRB1 and DQB1 were typed in roughly 620-630 donors, DQA1 in about 510, DPA1 in 606, and DPB1 in approximately 450. Because of strong linkage in the cohort, 4 to 6 DR-DQ haplotypes were treated as single units for association and clustering. Among about 390 genotyped donors of the cohort, an average of approximately 240,000 unique TCR beta nucleotide sequences were sequenced per donor, around 18% of them non-productive. Study-wide findings and limitations: Immune exposure information for the cohort was limited to CMV serostatus. When HLA alleles, especially DR and DQ, strongly co-occurred, TCR associations were difficult to assign to individual alleles. At a false discovery rate of 0.05, a later analysis linked some 18,000 TCR beta sequences to specific HLA alleles. A few of the identified cytomegalovirus-associated TCR beta chains were confirmed in vitro to be specific for cytomegalovirus antigens. A later analysis found that HLA-associated TCR beta chains were more clonally expanded and had lower generation probabilities than equally common non-associated chains. Across donors, most TCR sequences were observed very rarely, whereas some public TCRs were present in many individuals. A total of about 150 TCR beta chains were listed by the study as associated with cytomegalovirus. Most CMV-associated TCR beta chains appeared to be HLA-restricted in a later analysis, and the HLA associations seemed to be driven largely by CMV exposure. Cytomegalovirus status was reported to be diagnosed by the classifier with high specificity and sensitivity in both the original and validation cohorts. Some 16 rarely observed V segments, including chromosome 9 orphons, were excluded from the earlier analysis of 550 to 700 of the donors because counts were too low. In a later analysis, several top co-occurrence clusters were reported to appear linked to parvovirus B19, influenza, CMV and Epstein-Barr virus. A later analysis found that TCR association rates varied across HLA loci, with DRB1 alleles showing the most associated TCRs and HLA-C alleles the fewest. A later genetic analysis reported fewer N-insertions in productive TCRs among donors in an Asian-associated ancestry cluster than the approximately 670-donor mean. A group of highly shared sequence variants was considered likely to be a technical artifact of the sequencing pipeline. A further reported finding was that TCR beta sequences accurately predicted the HLA-A and HLA-B alleles for most subjects in the first cohort. Because some donors lacked HLA typing at each locus, the association tests relied only on the typed subset. This cohort had only TCR beta chains sequenced, and the lack of alpha or paired-chain data limited which features could be detected. V-gene and J-gene trimming of TCR beta chains was associated with a missense DCLRE1C variant in a later genetic analysis, and the association was replicated in an independent cohort. Roughly uniform sequencing depth across donors was assumed in presence/absence analyses, although this assumption may not hold. Linkage disequilibrium might explain the correlated functional status among segregating V segments, but an unknown experimental factor could not be excluded. An earlier analysis of approximately 540 of the donors showed that most TCR beta V segments appeared in productive rearrangements either about 90% or about 30% of the time, which broadly matched IMGT annotations. Because the 87-base-pair reads could not distinguish some IMGT-functional V segments, including TRBV6-2 and TRBV6-3, those segments were excluded. According to the authors, the approach could potentially be generalized to other disease states and immunological phenotypes.

The cohort consisted of hundreds of healthy bone marrow donors. At the time of sampling, every cohort member was nominally healthy, though immune exposures that went unrecorded were likely present. The donor tested CMV seropositive, placing the donor among the approximately 290 seropositive members of the cohort. Each donor provided a peripheral blood sample, and peripheral blood mononuclear cells were used for TCR beta sequencing. Genomic DNA was extracted from the blood cell samples with the Qiagen DNeasy Blood Extraction Kit. The germline V gene specifies MGHRA as CDR1 and YSYEKL as CDR2. Taken from cysteine to phenylalanine, the CDR3 has 12 residues. Only the CDR3 region is kept as DNA, spanning 36 bases read in frame from base 1. A note on this clone: The antigen this receptor binds is unknown. The junction departs from the called germline gene at one end, perhaps through a read error.

Libraries were constructed by the immunoSEQ multiplex PCR assay. For the multiplex PCR, a mixture combining 60 forward primers for TCR Vbeta segments and 13 reverse primers for TCR Jbeta segments was used. A multiplex PCR assay on genomic DNA amplified the CDR3 region of rearranged TCR beta genes. The Illumina HiSeq System was used to sequence the amplified TCR beta libraries as 87-base-pair reads. Processing in the source paper ran as follows. Across the 600 to 700 repertoires, a later analysis counted approximately 83 million unique TCR beta chains, some 11 million of which were shared by at least two donors. A nearest-neighbor algorithm error-corrected the raw reads and collapsed the reads into unique sequences, merging closely related sequences to remove PCR and sequencing errors. CDR3 sequences were aligned to IMGT reference sequences to assign V, D and J gene segments. For a sequence to be retained, at least a six-nucleotide match to both a V gene segment and a J gene segment was required. Rearrangements were called productive when the CDR3 lacked stop codons and stayed in frame with V and J; all others were non-productive. CDR3 was defined by IMGT convention, running from the second conserved V-encoded cysteine to the conserved J-encoded phenylalanine. The earlier analysis of some 550 of the donors excluded any sequence lacking an unambiguous match to a single V gene segment. In an earlier analysis of some 590 of the donors, a V segment was called functional when productive rearrangements were above 56.7%, and segregating when the standard deviation between donors exceeded 5%. A statistical classification framework was developed to diagnose cytomegalovirus status using the catalog of TCR beta chain sequences. A later analysis assigned V and J genes by comparing TCR nucleotide sequences with IMGT/GENE-DB human TR gene sequences. Using the TCRdist pipeline, a later analysis assigned CDR3 sequences along with most-parsimonious VDJ recombination scenarios. In a later analysis, each TCR beta chain was defined by its CDR3 amino acid sequence together with its V-gene family, and reads lacking a unique V-gene family were excluded. In a later analysis, a few hundred highly shared, low-generation-probability nucleotide sequences were removed to address suspected cross-contamination and a sequencing artifact. In a later analysis, a clonal expansion index was calculated for each public chain from normalized within-repertoire ranks of inferred template counts. Generation probabilities in a later analysis came from a VDJ recombination model fitted to out-of-frame rearrangements, and those results were checked against IGoR. In a later analysis, hypergeometric tests were used to score TCR-TCR, TCR-HLA and TCR-CMV co-occurrence, with a repertoire-size bias correction applied to TCR pairs. To estimate false discovery rates, a later analysis permuted the HLA or CMV assignments 20 times. In a later analysis, co-occurring TCRs were grouped with DBSCAN, and TCRdist sequence similarity was added when clustering was performed within HLA-allele-positive subsets. Co-occurrence clustering excluded repertoires with fewer than 30,000 or more than 120,000 public chains, plus five with anomalous nucleotide sharing. TCRdb limited this immuneACCESS table to in-frame rearrangements with V and J called. A share of clones is missing; checked studies link under half to unresolved V genes, and the rest is unexplained. The V and J calls and clone size were taken over from that table, and D and trimming were inferred from the DNA. The sample table shows around 100,000 clones, and 79% are seen once. The ten largest clones take up 2.5% to 3.5% of the sample.

This sequence originates from a woman younger than 35 in good health and CMV-seropositive. Recombination connected TRBV4-1 to TRBJ2-1, and TRBD2 aligns with 9 junction nucleotides. Specimen: PBMCs. The DNA sequence reads TGCGCCAGCAGCCAACCGGGACTAGCCTCACTCTTC. It is translated as CASSQPGLASLF.